The rows below give T cell receptor beta chains drawn from one sample of a study of beta chain features in type 1 diabetes. Clones were read by immunoSEQ multiplex PCR, and TCRdb kept only the in-frame ones, dropping some. Altogether about 160,000 clones are present, about 9% being singletons, with the ten largest covering around 0.56%. What was sequenced was central memory CD4+ T cells from blood. Receptor source: a woman between 18 and 29 years old with type 1 diabetes. The CDR3 runs from the conserved cysteine through the conserved F or W. D genes are given only for firm matches. Expanded clones get a size class; other rows say once, few or many, or leave the size out.

CDR3nt: TGTGCCAGCAGCCCTAGCGGAGGGTACCAAGAGACCCAGTACTTC
CDR3aa: CASSPSGGYQETQYF
len: 15
v_gene: TRBV9
j_gene: TRBJ2-5
d_gene: TRBD2
abundance: NA

CDR3nt: TGCGCCAGCAGCTTTGAGGACAGGGTACAAGAGACCCAGTACTTC
CDR3aa: CASSFEDRVQETQYF
len: 15
v_gene: TRBV5-1
j_gene: TRBJ2-5
d_gene: TRBD1
abundance: few

CDR3nt: TGTGCCAGCAGCCACTCAACGGGACAGGGTAGCAATGAGCAGTTCTTC
CDR3aa: CASSHSTGQGSNEQFF
len: 16
v_gene: TRBV14
j_gene: TRBJ2-1
d_gene: TRBD1
abundance: NA

CDR3nt: TGTGCCAGCAGGTCTAGCGGGGGGGCGGGGGAGCAGTTCTTC
CDR3aa: CASRSSGGAGEQFF
len: 14
v_gene: TRBV6-5
j_gene: TRBJ2-1
d_gene: TRBD2
abundance: few

CDR3nt: TGTGCCAGCAGCCCCACGGGACTAGCGGGCACAGATACGCAGTATTTT
CDR3aa: CASSPTGLAGTDTQYF
len: 16
v_gene: TRBV7-3
j_gene: TRBJ2-3
d_gene: TRBD2
abundance: NA

CDR3nt: TGCGCCAGCAGCTCCGGCGGGGGGTTTACCCCAGATACGCAGTATTTT
CDR3aa: CASSSGGGFTPDTQYF
len: 16
v_gene: TRBV5-1
j_gene: TRBJ2-3
d_gene: TRBD2
abundance: few

CDR3nt: TGTGCCAGCAGCCCCGGCCCTAGCGGGAGTAACGAGCAGTACTTC
CDR3aa: CASSPGPSGSNEQYF
len: 15
v_gene: TRBV7-3
j_gene: TRBJ2-7
d_gene: TRBD2
abundance: NA

CDR3nt: TGTGCCAGCAGCTTTGGGACAGGACGGGTAGGCTATGGCTACACCTTC
CDR3aa: CASSFGTGRVGYGYTF
len: 16
v_gene: TRBV7-9
j_gene: TRBJ1-2
d_gene: TRBD1
abundance: few

CDR3nt: TGTGCCAGTAGTATAAGACAGGGACCAGCTGGGCCCCAGCATTTT
CDR3aa: CASSIRQGPAGPQHF
len: 15
v_gene: TRBV19
j_gene: TRBJ1-5
d_gene: TRBD1
abundance: NA

CDR3nt: TGTGCCAGCAGCCCTAGCGGGGGGAAGCAGTATTTT
CDR3aa: CASSPSGGKQYF
len: 12
v_gene: TRBV4-2
j_gene: TRBJ2-3
d_gene: TRBD2
abundance: few

CDR3nt: TGTGCCAGCAGTCCGCCGGCAGGGGGTTACGAGACCCAGTACTTC
CDR3aa: CASSPPAGGYETQYF
len: 15
v_gene: TRBV28
j_gene: TRBJ2-5
d_gene: TRBD1
abundance: NA

CDR3nt: TGCAGCGTTGAGGCTATAGGGGCAGGCTATGGCTACACCTTC
CDR3aa: CSVEAIGAGYGYTF
len: 14
v_gene: TRBV29-1
j_gene: TRBJ1-2
d_gene: NA
abundance: few

CDR3nt: TGTGCCAGCTCATCGACACAGAACACTGAAGCTTTCTTT
CDR3aa: CASSSTQNTEAFF
len: 13
v_gene: TRBV18
j_gene: TRBJ1-1
d_gene: NA
abundance: many

CDR3nt: TGTGCCACCAGCAGCAAAGCCGTCACAGATACGCAGTATTTT
CDR3aa: CATSSKAVTDTQYF
len: 14
v_gene: TRBV15
j_gene: TRBJ2-3
d_gene: NA
abundance: few

CDR3nt: TGTGCCAGCAGCCAAGAAGCCAGGGGTGAGACCCAGTACTTC
CDR3aa: CASSQEARGETQYF
len: 14
v_gene: TRBV4-2
j_gene: TRBJ2-5
d_gene: NA
abundance: few

CDR3nt: TGTGCCAGCAGTTTACCCCCGGGGAACCGTCGAACAGATACGCAGTATTTT
CDR3aa: CASSLPPGNRRTDTQYF
len: 17
v_gene: TRBV28
j_gene: TRBJ2-3
d_gene: NA
abundance: few

CDR3nt: TGTGCCAGCAGCCCGACAGGGGGCTACTATGGCTACACCTTC
CDR3aa: CASSPTGGYYGYTF
len: 14
v_gene: TRBV6-5
j_gene: TRBJ1-2
d_gene: TRBD1
abundance: few

CDR3nt: TGTGCCAGCAGCCTCAGAGGGGGGCGGGGGTACACAGATACGCAGTATTTT
CDR3aa: CASSLRGGRGYTDTQYF
len: 17
v_gene: TRBV11-2
j_gene: TRBJ2-3
d_gene: NA
abundance: NA

CDR3nt: TGTGCCTGGAGTGGCGGGACAGGGGGGAATCAGCCCCAGCATTTT
CDR3aa: CAWSGGTGGNQPQHF
len: 15
v_gene: TRBV30
j_gene: TRBJ1-5
d_gene: TRBD1
abundance: NA

CDR3nt: TGCGCCAGCAGCTTGGGGGGAGGGGGACAAGATGGCTACACCTTC
CDR3aa: CASSLGGGGQDGYTF
len: 15
v_gene: TRBV5-1
j_gene: TRBJ1-2
d_gene: NA
abundance: few

CDR3nt: TGTGCCAGTAGCATGGTGACCGACAACACGTACTTC
CDR3aa: CASSMVTDNTYF
len: 12
v_gene: TRBV19
j_gene: TRBJ2-5
d_gene: NA
abundance: few

CDR3nt: TGTGCCAGCAGCACAGGGCGGGCTGAAGCTTTCTTT
CDR3aa: CASSTGRAEAFF
len: 12
v_gene: TRBV2
j_gene: TRBJ1-1
d_gene: NA
abundance: many

CDR3nt: TGTGCCAGCATTATGGGCGCAGCGAACACCGGGGAGCTGTTTTTT
CDR3aa: CASIMGAANTGELFF
len: 15
v_gene: TRBV2
j_gene: TRBJ2-2
d_gene: NA
abundance: few

CDR3nt: TGTGCCAGCAGCTCGGGACTAGCGGGGGGCCGCACAGATACGCAGTATTTT
CDR3aa: CASSSGLAGGRTDTQYF
len: 17
v_gene: TRBV7-9
j_gene: TRBJ2-3
d_gene: TRBD2
abundance: few

CDR3nt: TGTGCCAGCAGCTCGAGGGTACAAGAGACCCAGTACTTC
CDR3aa: CASSSRVQETQYF
len: 13
v_gene: TRBV7-9
j_gene: TRBJ2-5
d_gene: NA
abundance: NA

CDR3nt: TGTGCCAGCAGCGTAGTGGGACTAGCGGCGGGAGGCTCCTACAATGAGCAGTTCTTC
CDR3aa: CASSVVGLAAGGSYNEQFF
len: 19
v_gene: TRBV9
j_gene: TRBJ2-1
d_gene: TRBD2
abundance: few

CDR3nt: TGTGCCAGCAGCGAAGGAGGGGGCTGGACTGAAGCTTTCTTT
CDR3aa: CASSEGGGWTEAFF
len: 14
v_gene: TRBV7-9
j_gene: TRBJ1-1
d_gene: TRBD1
abundance: few

CDR3nt: TGTGCCAGCAGCTTCCGCCCTGGCAGCTCCTACGAGCAGTACTTC
CDR3aa: CASSFRPGSSYEQYF
len: 15
v_gene: TRBV11-3
j_gene: TRBJ2-7
d_gene: NA
abundance: NA

CDR3nt: TGTGCCTGGAGTACCGGGACTAGCGGGAGGGAGCAGTACTTC
CDR3aa: CAWSTGTSGREQYF
len: 14
v_gene: TRBV30
j_gene: TRBJ2-7
d_gene: TRBD2
abundance: NA

CDR3nt: TGCGCCAGCAGCTTGGAGGTTAGGGGACAGAGTCGGTCACCCCTCCACTTT
CDR3aa: CASSLEVRGQSRSPLHF
len: 17
v_gene: TRBV5-1
j_gene: TRBJ1-6
d_gene: TRBD1
abundance: NA

CDR3nt: TGTGCCACCAGCGGAGGGGCCAATCAGCCCCAGCATTTT
CDR3aa: CATSGGANQPQHF
len: 13
v_gene: TRBV7-6
j_gene: TRBJ1-5
d_gene: NA
abundance: few

CDR3nt: TGTGCCGGCCGGGACACTCGACCAGACGAGCAGTACTTC
CDR3aa: CAGRDTRPDEQYF
len: 13
v_gene: TRBV28
j_gene: TRBJ2-7
d_gene: NA
abundance: NA

CDR3nt: TGCAGCGTAGGACGGGGGGGGGATGGCTACACCTTC
CDR3aa: CSVGRGGDGYTF
len: 12
v_gene: TRBV29-1
j_gene: TRBJ1-2
d_gene: NA
abundance: NA

CDR3nt: TGTGCCAGTAGTACCGGACAGAACTATGGCTACACCTTC
CDR3aa: CASSTGQNYGYTF
len: 13
v_gene: TRBV19
j_gene: TRBJ1-2
d_gene: NA
abundance: NA

CDR3nt: TGTGCCAGCAGCCACCGGGGACAGGCTATAGATACGCAGTATTTT
CDR3aa: CASSHRGQAIDTQYF
len: 15
v_gene: TRBV6-5
j_gene: TRBJ2-3
d_gene: TRBD1
abundance: few

CDR3nt: TGTGCCAGTAGGGACAGGGGGCAGCCCCAGCATTTT
CDR3aa: CASRDRGQPQHF
len: 12
v_gene: TRBV19
j_gene: TRBJ1-5
d_gene: TRBD1
abundance: NA

CDR3nt: TGTGCCAGCAGTGAATTTTCGGGAACCGACATCACAGATACGCAGTATTTT
CDR3aa: CASSEFSGTDITDTQYF
len: 17
v_gene: TRBV25-1
j_gene: TRBJ2-3
d_gene: NA
abundance: NA

CDR3nt: TGCAGCGTTGCGGGGGGACAGGGGACGTCTAACTATGGCTACACCTTC
CDR3aa: CSVAGGQGTSNYGYTF
len: 16
v_gene: TRBV29-1
j_gene: TRBJ1-2
d_gene: TRBD1
abundance: few

CDR3nt: TGCAGCGTTGAAAATTCATTGCAGGGAGAGACCCAGTACTTC
CDR3aa: CSVENSLQGETQYF
len: 14
v_gene: TRBV29-1
j_gene: TRBJ2-5
d_gene: NA
abundance: few

CDR3nt: TGTGCCAGCGACGCCGACCCAGGCAGCTATGGCTACACCTTC
CDR3aa: CASDADPGSYGYTF
len: 14
v_gene: TRBV2
j_gene: TRBJ1-2
d_gene: NA
abundance: NA

CDR3nt: TGTGCCAGCTCACCACCTCGAGGACAGGGAGGCGGCGAGCAGTACTTC
CDR3aa: CASSPPRGQGGGEQYF
len: 16
v_gene: TRBV18
j_gene: TRBJ2-7
d_gene: TRBD1
abundance: NA

CDR3nt: TGTGCCAGCAGCTTACAATTCTCCGGCACCGGGGAGCTGTTTTTT
CDR3aa: CASSLQFSGTGELFF
len: 15
v_gene: TRBV7-2
j_gene: TRBJ2-2
d_gene: NA
abundance: NA

CDR3nt: TGTGCCAGCAGCTTAGTCGGCGGTATCTACGAGCAGTACTTC
CDR3aa: CASSLVGGIYEQYF
len: 14
v_gene: TRBV11-2
j_gene: TRBJ2-7
d_gene: NA
abundance: NA

CDR3nt: TGTGCCAGCCGCCGAGGGGGGGACTACGAGCAGTACTTC
CDR3aa: CASRRGGDYEQYF
len: 13
v_gene: TRBV28
j_gene: TRBJ2-7
d_gene: NA
abundance: NA

CDR3nt: TGTGCCAGCAGAGCGGGGGGAGAGACCCAGTACTTC
CDR3aa: CASRAGGETQYF
len: 12
v_gene: TRBV2
j_gene: TRBJ2-5
d_gene: TRBD2
abundance: many

CDR3nt: TGTGCCAGCAGTGGACAGGCCTCTTACGAGCAGTACTTC
CDR3aa: CASSGQASYEQYF
len: 13
v_gene: TRBV2
j_gene: TRBJ2-7
d_gene: NA
abundance: few

CDR3nt: TGTGCCAGCAGCGTTGGGCCCGACTATGGCTACACCTTC
CDR3aa: CASSVGPDYGYTF
len: 13
v_gene: TRBV5-4
j_gene: TRBJ1-2
d_gene: NA
abundance: few

CDR3nt: TGTGCCAGCTCATGGACAGGGACGGACAATCAGCCCCAGCATTTT
CDR3aa: CASSWTGTDNQPQHF
len: 15
v_gene: TRBV18
j_gene: TRBJ1-5
d_gene: TRBD1
abundance: few

CDR3nt: TGTGCCAGCAGTTACTCGCTAGCAGGTAGCGAGCAGTACTTC
CDR3aa: CASSYSLAGSEQYF
len: 14
v_gene: TRBV6-5
j_gene: TRBJ2-7
d_gene: NA
abundance: few

CDR3nt: TGTGCCAGCAGGGTACAGCAGGACACTGAAGCTTTCTTT
CDR3aa: CASRVQQDTEAFF
len: 13
v_gene: TRBV7-6
j_gene: TRBJ1-1
d_gene: NA
abundance: few

CDR3nt: TGTGCCAGCAACGACCGACAGTCCCGCAATCAGCCCCAGCATTTT
CDR3aa: CASNDRQSRNQPQHF
len: 15
v_gene: TRBV11-3
j_gene: TRBJ1-5
d_gene: NA
abundance: few

CDR3nt: TGTGCCAGCAGTAAGGGACAGGGGCTAGAGACCCAGTACTTC
CDR3aa: CASSKGQGLETQYF
len: 14
v_gene: TRBV28
j_gene: TRBJ2-5
d_gene: TRBD1
abundance: few

CDR3nt: TGTGCCAGCAGCCCCAGGGGACAGGGACCTGATACGCAGTATTTT
CDR3aa: CASSPRGQGPDTQYF
len: 15
v_gene: TRBV2
j_gene: TRBJ2-3
d_gene: TRBD1
abundance: NA

CDR3nt: TGTGCCAGCAAGCCGGGACAGGGACTCGCCTACGAGCAGTACTTC
CDR3aa: CASKPGQGLAYEQYF
len: 15
v_gene: TRBV6-5
j_gene: TRBJ2-7
d_gene: TRBD1
abundance: few

CDR3nt: TGTGCCAGCAGCTTGCCAGGCTCAAACACCGGGGAGCTGTTTTTT
CDR3aa: CASSLPGSNTGELFF
len: 15
v_gene: TRBV7-9
j_gene: TRBJ2-2
d_gene: NA
abundance: few

CDR3nt: TGTGCCAGCAGACCGCAGGGGCCTGAGCAGTTCTTC
CDR3aa: CASRPQGPEQFF
len: 12
v_gene: TRBV28
j_gene: TRBJ2-1
d_gene: NA
abundance: few

CDR3nt: TGCGCCAGCAGCCAAACAGGGTTTCGGGGCTACACCTTC
CDR3aa: CASSQTGFRGYTF
len: 13
v_gene: TRBV4-3
j_gene: TRBJ1-2
d_gene: NA
abundance: NA

CDR3nt: TGTGCCAGCAGCTTGGACAGATACGAGCAGTACTTC
CDR3aa: CASSLDRYEQYF
len: 12
v_gene: TRBV9
j_gene: TRBJ2-7
d_gene: NA
abundance: NA

CDR3nt: TGCGCCAGCAGCTTGGTTAGTGCCAACTATGGCTACACCTTC
CDR3aa: CASSLVSANYGYTF
len: 14
v_gene: TRBV5-1
j_gene: TRBJ1-2
d_gene: NA
abundance: few

CDR3nt: TGTGCCAGCAGTTTTTACCATTCGGGACAGCTTTACAATGAGCAGTTCTTC
CDR3aa: CASSFYHSGQLYNEQFF
len: 17
v_gene: TRBV28
j_gene: TRBJ2-1
d_gene: TRBD1
abundance: NA